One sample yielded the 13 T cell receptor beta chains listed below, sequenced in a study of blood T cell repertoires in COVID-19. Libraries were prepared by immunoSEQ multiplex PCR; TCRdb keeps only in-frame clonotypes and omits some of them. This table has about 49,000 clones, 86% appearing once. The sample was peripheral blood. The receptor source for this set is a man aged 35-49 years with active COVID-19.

The CDR3 DNA is TGTGCCAGCAGCTTAACCCAAGCCACCGGGGAGCTGTTTTTT. Its protein is CASSLTQATGELFF. This chain links TRBV7-3 with TRBJ2-2, with unresolved D. The V and J ends lost 0 bases and 4 bases respectively, with 6 bases between them. This CDR3 comprises 14 residues. Germline CDR1 is SGHTA and CDR2 is FQGTGA.

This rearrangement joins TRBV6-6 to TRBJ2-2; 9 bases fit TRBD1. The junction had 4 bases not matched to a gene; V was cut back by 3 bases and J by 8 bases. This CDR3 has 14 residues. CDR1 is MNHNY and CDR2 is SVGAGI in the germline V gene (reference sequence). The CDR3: CASSYRGQGGELFF. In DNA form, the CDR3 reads TGTGCCAGCAGTTATCGCGGACAGGGGGGGGAGCTGTTTTTT.

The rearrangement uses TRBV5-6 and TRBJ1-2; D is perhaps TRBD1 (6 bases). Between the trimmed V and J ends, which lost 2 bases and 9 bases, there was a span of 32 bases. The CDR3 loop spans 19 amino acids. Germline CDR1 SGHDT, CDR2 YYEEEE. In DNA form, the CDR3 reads TGTGCCAGCAGCTTTCTCCCACGATGGGGGCCACGGGGGGCGCATCGCTACACCTTC. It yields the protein CASSFLPRWGPRGAHRYTF.

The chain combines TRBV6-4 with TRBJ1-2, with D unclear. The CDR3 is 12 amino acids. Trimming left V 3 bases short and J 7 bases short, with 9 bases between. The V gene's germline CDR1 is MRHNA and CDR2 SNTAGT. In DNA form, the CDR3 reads TGTGCCAGCAGTGATTCAGGATCTGGCTACACCTTC. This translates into CASSDSGSGYTF.

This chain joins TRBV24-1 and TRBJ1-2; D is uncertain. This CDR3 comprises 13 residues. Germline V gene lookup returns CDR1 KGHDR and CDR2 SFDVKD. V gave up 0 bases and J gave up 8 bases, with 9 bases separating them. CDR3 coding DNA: TGTGCCACCAGTGATTTGACGGGTGGGGGCTACACCTTC. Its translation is CATSDLTGGGYTF.

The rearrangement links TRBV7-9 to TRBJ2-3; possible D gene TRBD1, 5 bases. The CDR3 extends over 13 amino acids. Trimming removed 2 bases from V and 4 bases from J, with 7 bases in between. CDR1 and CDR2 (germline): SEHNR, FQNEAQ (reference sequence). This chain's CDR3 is CASSLRGADTQYF. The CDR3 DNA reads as TGTGCCAGCAGCTTAAGGGGCGCAGATACGCAGTATTTT.

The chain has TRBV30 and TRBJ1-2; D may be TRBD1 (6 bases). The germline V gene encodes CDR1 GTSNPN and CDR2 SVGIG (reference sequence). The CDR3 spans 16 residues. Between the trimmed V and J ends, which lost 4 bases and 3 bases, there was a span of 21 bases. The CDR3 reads CAWNRQDSRGYYGYTF. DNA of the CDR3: TGTGCCTGGAACCGACAAGACTCAAGGGGGTACTATGGCTACACCTTC.

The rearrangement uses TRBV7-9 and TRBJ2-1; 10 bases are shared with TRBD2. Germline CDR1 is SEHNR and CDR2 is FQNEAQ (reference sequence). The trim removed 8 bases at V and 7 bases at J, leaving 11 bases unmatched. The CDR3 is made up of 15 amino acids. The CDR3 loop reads CASDFGASGRNEQFF. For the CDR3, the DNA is TGTGCCAGCGACTTTGGGGCTAGCGGGAGAAATGAGCAGTTCTTC.

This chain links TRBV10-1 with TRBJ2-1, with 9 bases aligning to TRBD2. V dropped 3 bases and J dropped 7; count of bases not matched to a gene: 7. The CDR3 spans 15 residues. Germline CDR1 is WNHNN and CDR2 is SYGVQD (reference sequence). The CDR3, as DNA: TGCGCCAGCAGTGAATATGTAGCGGGAGTAAATGAGCAGTTCTTC. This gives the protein CASSEYVAGVNEQFF.

In DNA, the CDR3 is TGTGCCAGCAGCTCTCAAGGGACTTTTAGCTCCTACGAGCAGTACTTC. This gives the protein CASSSQGTFSSYEQYF. The V gene is TRBV5-4, the J gene TRBJ2-7, with D possibly being TRBD2 (6 bases). Germline values: CDR1 SGHNT, CDR2 YYREEE (reference sequence). This CDR3 region has 16 residues. Trimming stripped 3 bases from V and 0 bases from J, with 16 bases between.

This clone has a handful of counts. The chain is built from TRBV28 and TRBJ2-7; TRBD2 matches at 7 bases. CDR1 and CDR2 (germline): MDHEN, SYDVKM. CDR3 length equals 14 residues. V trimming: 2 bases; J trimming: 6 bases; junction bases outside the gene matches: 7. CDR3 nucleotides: TGTGCCAGCAGTTTAGGTGGGAGGGCGGGCGAGCAGTACTTC. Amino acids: CASSLGGRAGEQYF. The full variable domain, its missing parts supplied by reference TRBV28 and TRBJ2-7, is DVKVTQSSRYLVKRTGEKVFLECVQDMDHENMFWYRQDPGLGLRLIYFSYDVKMKEKGDIPEGYSVSREKKERFSLILESASTNQTSMYLCASSLGGRAGEQYFGPGTRLTVT.

CDR3 DNA sequence: TGCGCCAGCAGCCCCTTGGGGGGGGCCTATGGCTACACCTTC. It encodes CASSPLGGAYGYTF. The chain links TRBV5-1 to TRBJ1-2; D perhaps matches TRBD1 (6 bases). Germline V gene lookup returns CDR1 SGHRS and CDR2 YFSETQ. This CDR3 spans 14 amino acids. V lost 4 bases and J lost 4, with 14 bases in between. Full variable domain (rest looked up from reference TRBV5-1 and TRBJ1-2): KAGVTQTPRYLIKTRGQQVTLSCSPISGHRSVSWYQQTPGQGLQFLFEYFSETQRNKGNFPGRFSGRQFSNSRSEMNVSTLELGDSALYLCASSPLGGAYGYTFGSGTRLTVV.

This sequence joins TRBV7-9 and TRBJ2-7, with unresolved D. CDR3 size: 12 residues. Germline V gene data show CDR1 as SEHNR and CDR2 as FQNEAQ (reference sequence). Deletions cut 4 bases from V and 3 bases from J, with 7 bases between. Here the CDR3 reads CASSSDNYEQYF. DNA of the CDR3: TGTGCCAGCAGCTCTGACAACTACGAGCAGTACTTC.